The 12 T cell receptor beta chains presented below share a single source sample, sequenced in a study of blood T cell repertoires in COVID-19. Clones were read by immunoSEQ multiplex PCR, and TCRdb kept only the in-frame ones, dropping some. The sample contains 200,000 or so clones, approximately 90% of which appear only once. The sequencing input was PBMCs or T cells enriched from blood (not recorded which). The receptors come from a man aged 25-45 years who had recovered from COVID-19.

The chain is built from TRBV7-8 and TRBJ2-5; D might be TRBD1 (6 bases). V lost 3 bases to trimming and J lost 1 base, with 12 bases between them. This CDR3 has 15 amino acids. The germline V gene has CDR1 SGHVS and CDR2 FQNEAQ. The CDR3 nucleotides read TGTGCCAGCAGCTTCCCGGGACAACTCCAAGAGACCCAGTACTTC. Translation: CASSFPGQLQETQYF.

V and J are TRBV7-8 and TRBJ1-2; TRBD1 might be the D (5 bases). This CDR3 is built from 15 residues. V was clipped by 4 bases and J by 2 bases, with 14 bases between them. Looked up from germline, CDR1 is SGHVS and CDR2 is FQNEAQ. The DNA for the CDR3 is TGTGCCAGCAGCTCGTTGGCGGGACCGAACTATGGCTACACCTTC. Translation gives CASSSLAGPNYGYTF.

V gene TRBV27 combines with J gene TRBJ1-1; D not certain. Germline loops: CDR1 MNHEY, CDR2 SMNVEV (reference sequence). The V end was cut by 8 bases, the J end by 4 bases, with 14 bases between. The CDR3 sequence is 13 residues long. DNA of the CDR3: TGTGCCAGCGGAGTTTCTCGGGGCACTGAAGCTTTCTTT. Translated, it gives CASGVSRGTEAFF.

The chain uses TRBV9 and TRBJ2-1, with TRBD2 identical over 10 bases. This CDR3 spans 15 amino acids. V trimming: 3 bases; J trimming: 8 bases; junction bases outside the gene matches: 8. Germline CDR1 and CDR2: SGDLS and YYNGEE. Written as DNA, the CDR3 is TGTGCCAGCAGCGCCTTCCTAGCGGGAGCGGATGAGCAGTTCTTC. Protein product: CASSAFLAGADEQFF.

The chain is built from TRBV7-2 and TRBJ1-4; D remains ambiguous. CDR1 and CDR2 from the germline V gene are SGHTA and FQGNSA. This CDR3 spans 16 amino acids. V lost 0 bases and J 2 bases, leaving 10 bases between the germline ends. This CDR3 is CASSLALAFTNEKLFF. DNA for the CDR3: TGTGCCAGCAGCTTAGCGTTGGCTTTCACTAATGAAAAACTGTTTTTT.

This chain joins TRBV6-5 and TRBJ1-1; 7 positions agree with TRBD1. The germline gives CDR1 MNHEY, CDR2 SVGAGI. This CDR3 has 13 residues. Germline trimming cut 6 bases from V and 7 bases from J; bases unmatched to any gene: 8. The CDR3 here is CASSRTGLIEAFF. As DNA, the CDR3 is TGTGCCAGCAGCCGGACAGGATTAATTGAAGCTTTCTTT.

The chain has TRBV3-1 (or the pseudogene TRBV3-2) and TRBJ1-5, with TRBD1 matching over 7 bases. With 1 base clipped from V and 7 bases from J, the junction kept 10 bases outside the gene matches. The CDR3 is made up of 16 amino acids. Per the germline V gene, CDR1 is LGHDT and CDR2 is YNNKEL (reference sequence). CDR3 protein: CASSQGARQGRQPQHF. DNA for the CDR3: TGTGCCAGCAGCCAAGGGGCACGACAGGGCAGACAGCCCCAGCATTTT.

The chain is built from TRBV5-1 and TRBJ1-1; possibly TRBD1 for D (6 bases). V dropped 2 bases and J dropped 8 bases, with 7 bases sitting between them. CDR1 SGHRS and CDR2 YFSETQ come from the germline V gene. The CDR3 extends over 11 amino acids. The chain's CDR3 is CASSLGGEAFF. The CDR3, as DNA: TGCGCCAGCAGCTTAGGGGGAGAAGCTTTCTTT.

The rearrangement joins TRBV10-3 to TRBJ2-1, with D perhaps matching TRBD2 (5 bases). CDR3 size: 14 residues. Looked up from germline, CDR1 is ENHRY and CDR2 is SYGVKD. V gave up 3 bases and J gave up 3 bases, with 9 bases separating them. CDR3 in amino acids: CAISDGSGYNEQFF. The CDR3 bases are TGTGCCATCAGTGATGGGAGCGGCTACAATGAGCAGTTCTTC.

J is TRBJ2-7 and V is TRBV19; 8 bases are shared with TRBD1. The CDR3 extends over 15 amino acids. Germline CDR1 LNHDA, CDR2 SQIVND (reference sequence). With 1 base clipped from V and 4 bases from J, the junction kept 6 bases outside the gene matches. CDR3 nucleotide sequence: TGTGCCAGTAGTATAGCAGGGGGCGGTTCGTACGAGCAGTACTTC. Protein: CASSIAGGGSYEQYF.

The sample holds one count of this clone. The chain has TRBV13 and TRBJ2-1; D is perhaps TRBD1 (5 bases). Germline values: CDR1 PRHDT, CDR2 FYEKMQ (reference sequence). The CDR3 sequence is 16 residues long. V was cut by 1 base and J by 5 bases, with 15 bases left in between. The CDR3, as DNA: TGTGCCAGCAGCTTAGTGATTAAGGGGCGCGACAATGAGCAGTTCTTC. It yields the protein CASSLVIKGRDNEQFF.

This chain connects TRBV19 to TRBJ1-1; 11 nucleotides agree with TRBD1. J gave up 5 bases and V 7 bases, and 3 bases lay outside the gene matches. Germline V gene data show CDR1 as LNHDA and CDR2 as SQIVND (reference sequence). This CDR3 spans 13 amino acids. The CDR3 spells CASTDRGRTEAFF. CDR3 DNA: TGTGCCAGTACGGACAGGGGGCGAACTGAAGCTTTCTTT.